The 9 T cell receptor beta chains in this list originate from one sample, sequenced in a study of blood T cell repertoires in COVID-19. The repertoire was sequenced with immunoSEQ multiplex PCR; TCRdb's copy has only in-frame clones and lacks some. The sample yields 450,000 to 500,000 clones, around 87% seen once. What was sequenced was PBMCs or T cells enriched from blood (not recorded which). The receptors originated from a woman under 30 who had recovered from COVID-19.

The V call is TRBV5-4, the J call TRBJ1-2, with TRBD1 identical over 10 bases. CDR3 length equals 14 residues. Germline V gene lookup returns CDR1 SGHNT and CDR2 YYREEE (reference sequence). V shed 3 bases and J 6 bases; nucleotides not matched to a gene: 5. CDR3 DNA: TGTGCCAGCAGCTCCTCCGGGACAGGGGATGGCTACACCTTC. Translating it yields CASSSSGTGDGYTF.

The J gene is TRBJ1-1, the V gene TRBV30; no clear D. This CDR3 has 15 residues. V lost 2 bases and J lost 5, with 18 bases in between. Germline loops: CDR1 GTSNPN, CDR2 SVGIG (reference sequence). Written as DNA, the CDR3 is TGTGCCTGGAGTCCCTACTCGGGAGGGAGGACTGAAGCTTTCTTT. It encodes CAWSPYSGGRTEAFF.

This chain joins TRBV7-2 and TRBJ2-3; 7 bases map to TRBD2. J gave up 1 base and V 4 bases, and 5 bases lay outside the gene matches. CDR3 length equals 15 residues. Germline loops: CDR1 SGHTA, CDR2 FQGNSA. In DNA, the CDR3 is TGTGCCAGCAGCTCCCAGCGGGGACGCACAGATACGCAGTATTTT. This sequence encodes CASSSQRGRTDTQYF.

Here the CDR3 reads CASSPTDSSYEQYF. Written as DNA, the CDR3 is TGTGCCAGCAGTCCTACGGACAGTTCCTACGAGCAGTACTTC. The chain uses TRBV27 and TRBJ2-7; a possible D gene is TRBD1 (6 bases). V lost 5 bases and J 1 base, leaving 12 bases between the germline ends. The CDR3 is 14 residues long. CDR1 and CDR2 (germline): MNHEY, SMNVEV (reference sequence).

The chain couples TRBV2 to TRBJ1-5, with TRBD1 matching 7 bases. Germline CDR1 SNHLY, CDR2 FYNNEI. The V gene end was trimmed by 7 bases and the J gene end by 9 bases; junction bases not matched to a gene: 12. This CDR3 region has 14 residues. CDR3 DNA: TGTGCCAGCACAACACAGGGGAGTTCTTCGCCCCAGCATTTT. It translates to CASTTQGSSSPQHF.

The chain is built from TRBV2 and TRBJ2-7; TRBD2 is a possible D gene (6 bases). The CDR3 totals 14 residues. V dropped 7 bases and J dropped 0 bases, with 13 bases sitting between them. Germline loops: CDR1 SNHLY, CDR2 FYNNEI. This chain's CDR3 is CASIIGGASYEQYF. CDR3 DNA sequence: TGTGCCAGCATAATCGGCGGGGCCTCCTACGAGCAGTACTTC.

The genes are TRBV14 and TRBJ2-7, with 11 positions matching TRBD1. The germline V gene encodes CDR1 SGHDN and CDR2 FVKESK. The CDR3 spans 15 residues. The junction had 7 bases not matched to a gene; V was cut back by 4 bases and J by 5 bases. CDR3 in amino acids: CASSRPGQGDHEQYF. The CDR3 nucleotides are TGTGCCAGCAGCCGTCCGGGACAGGGGGACCACGAGCAGTACTTC.

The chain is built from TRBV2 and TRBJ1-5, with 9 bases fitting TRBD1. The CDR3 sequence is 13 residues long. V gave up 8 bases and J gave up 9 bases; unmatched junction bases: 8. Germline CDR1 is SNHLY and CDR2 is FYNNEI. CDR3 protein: CASRTGGGRPQHF. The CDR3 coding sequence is TGTGCCAGCCGTACAGGGGGCGGGAGGCCCCAGCATTTT.

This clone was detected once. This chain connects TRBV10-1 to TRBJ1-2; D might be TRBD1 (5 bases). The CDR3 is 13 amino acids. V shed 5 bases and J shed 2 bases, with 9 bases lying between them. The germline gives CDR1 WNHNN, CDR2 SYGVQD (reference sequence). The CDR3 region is CASSQTVNYGYTF. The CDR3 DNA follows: TGCGCCAGCAGTCAGACAGTGAACTATGGCTACACCTTC.